This T cell receptor (beta chain) is drawn from a study of cytomegalovirus exposure and HLA in healthy donors. Study summary: There were some 400 genotyped donors. Of these, 75% to 90% fell in the genetic ancestry cluster associated with self-reported Caucasian donors.

For this clone: What it recognizes is unknown.

Whole-study results and caveats: Earlier analysis found most TCR beta V segments productive about 87% or about 30% of the time. When analyzed later, the rates of TCR association showed variation by HLA locus, with DRB1 the most and HLA-C the fewest.

This CDR3 comprises 13 residues. Germline CDR1 and CDR2: MNHEY and SVGAGI. Trimming pared 11 bases from V and 4 bases from J, leaving 17 bases between. In the PCR, 60 Vbeta and 13 Jbeta primers were used. Profiled with immunoSEQ multiplex PCR; TCRdb holds only in-frame clones, not every one. The sample shows 120,000 or so clones, 65% to 85% of them seen only once. This TCR was recovered from a man between 50 and 59 years old in good health and CMV-seronegative. Sequenced sample: PBMCs. The chain employs TRBV6-5 and TRBJ2-5; D is perhaps TRBD1 (5 bases). The CDR3 sequence is CAATPRVGETQYF. Here the CDR3 DNA reads TGTGCCGCAACTCCCAGGGTTGGAGAGACCCAGTACTTC.